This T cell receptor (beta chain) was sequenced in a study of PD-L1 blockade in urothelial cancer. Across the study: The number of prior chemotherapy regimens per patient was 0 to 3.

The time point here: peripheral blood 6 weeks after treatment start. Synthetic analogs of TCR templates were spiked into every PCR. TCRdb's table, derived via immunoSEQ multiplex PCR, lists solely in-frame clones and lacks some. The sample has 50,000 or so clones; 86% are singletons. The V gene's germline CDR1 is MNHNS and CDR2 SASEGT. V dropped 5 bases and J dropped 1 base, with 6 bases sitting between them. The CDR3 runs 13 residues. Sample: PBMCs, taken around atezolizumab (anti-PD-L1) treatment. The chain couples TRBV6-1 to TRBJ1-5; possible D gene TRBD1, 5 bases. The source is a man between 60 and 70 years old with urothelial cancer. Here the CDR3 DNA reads TGTGCCAGCAGTCAGGGAAGCAATCAGCCCCAGCATTTT. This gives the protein CASSQGSNQPQHF.